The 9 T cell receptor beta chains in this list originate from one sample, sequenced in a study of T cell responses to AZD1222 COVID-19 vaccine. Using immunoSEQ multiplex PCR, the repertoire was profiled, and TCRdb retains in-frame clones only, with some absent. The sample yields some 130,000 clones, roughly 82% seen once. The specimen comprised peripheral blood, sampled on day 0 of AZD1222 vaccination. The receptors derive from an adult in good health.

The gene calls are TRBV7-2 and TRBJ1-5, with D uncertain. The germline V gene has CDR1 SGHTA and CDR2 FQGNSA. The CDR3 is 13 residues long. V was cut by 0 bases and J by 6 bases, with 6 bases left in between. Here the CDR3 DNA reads TGTGCCAGCAGCTTAGCGCGGGGTCAGCCCCAGCATTTT. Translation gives CASSLARGQPQHF.

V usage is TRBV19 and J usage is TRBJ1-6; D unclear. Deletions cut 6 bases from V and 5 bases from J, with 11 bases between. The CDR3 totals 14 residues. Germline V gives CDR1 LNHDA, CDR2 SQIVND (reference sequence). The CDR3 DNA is TGTGCCAGTAGCGGCGGGTTAAATAATTCACCCCTCCACTTT. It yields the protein CASSGGLNNSPLHF.

Here the CDR3 DNA reads TGTGCCACCAGCAGAGATCTGGGGGTTGCAACTAATGAAAAACTGTTTTTT. It codes for CATSRDLGVATNEKLFF. The chain couples TRBV15 to TRBJ1-4, with TRBD1 as a possible D gene (5 bases). The germline V and J ends were trimmed by 0 bases and 0 bases, with 11 bases remaining between them. The CDR3 spans 17 residues. Germline V gene lookup returns CDR1 LNHNV and CDR2 YYDKDF (reference sequence).

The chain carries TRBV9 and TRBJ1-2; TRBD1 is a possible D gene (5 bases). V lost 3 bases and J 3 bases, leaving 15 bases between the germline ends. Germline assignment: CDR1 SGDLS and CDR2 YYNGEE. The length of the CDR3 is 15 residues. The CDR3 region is CASSDRGFKDYGYTF. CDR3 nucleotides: TGTGCCAGCAGCGACCGGGGGTTCAAGGACTATGGCTACACCTTC.

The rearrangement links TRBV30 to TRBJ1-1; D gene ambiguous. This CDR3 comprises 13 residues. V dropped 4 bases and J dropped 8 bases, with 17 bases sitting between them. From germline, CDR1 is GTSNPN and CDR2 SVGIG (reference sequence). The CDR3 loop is CAWTFRGRYEAFF. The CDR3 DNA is TGTGCCTGGACGTTTCGGGGTCGGTACGAAGCTTTCTTT.

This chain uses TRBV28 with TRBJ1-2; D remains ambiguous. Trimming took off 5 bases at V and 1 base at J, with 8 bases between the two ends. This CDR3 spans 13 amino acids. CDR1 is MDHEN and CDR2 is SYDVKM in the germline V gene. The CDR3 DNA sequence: TGTGCCAGCAGTCGGACCGGTAACTATGGCTACACCTTC. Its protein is CASSRTGNYGYTF.

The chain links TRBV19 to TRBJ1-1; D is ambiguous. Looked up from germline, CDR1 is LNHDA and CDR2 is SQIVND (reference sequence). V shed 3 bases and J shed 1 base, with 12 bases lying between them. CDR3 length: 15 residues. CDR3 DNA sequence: TGTGCCAGTAGTATCTGGAGGGTGAGGAACACTGAAGCTTTCTTT. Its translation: CASSIWRVRNTEAFF.

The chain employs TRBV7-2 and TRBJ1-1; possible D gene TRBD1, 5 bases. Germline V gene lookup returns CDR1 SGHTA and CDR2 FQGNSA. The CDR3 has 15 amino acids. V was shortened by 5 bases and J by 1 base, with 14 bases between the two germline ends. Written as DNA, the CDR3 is TGTGCCAGCAGCAAACAGGCGACGCCGAACACTGAAGCTTTCTTT. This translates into CASSKQATPNTEAFF.

This CDR3 is CAWSVRRGVNTEAFF. CDR3 DNA sequence: TGTGCCTGGAGTGTACGTAGAGGGGTGAACACTGAAGCTTTCTTT. The chain is built from TRBV30 and TRBJ1-1, with D tentatively TRBD1 (5 bases). The CDR3 sequence is 15 residues long. The germline V gene encodes CDR1 GTSNPN and CDR2 SVGIG (reference sequence). V lost 0 bases and J 0 bases, leaving 11 bases between the germline ends.